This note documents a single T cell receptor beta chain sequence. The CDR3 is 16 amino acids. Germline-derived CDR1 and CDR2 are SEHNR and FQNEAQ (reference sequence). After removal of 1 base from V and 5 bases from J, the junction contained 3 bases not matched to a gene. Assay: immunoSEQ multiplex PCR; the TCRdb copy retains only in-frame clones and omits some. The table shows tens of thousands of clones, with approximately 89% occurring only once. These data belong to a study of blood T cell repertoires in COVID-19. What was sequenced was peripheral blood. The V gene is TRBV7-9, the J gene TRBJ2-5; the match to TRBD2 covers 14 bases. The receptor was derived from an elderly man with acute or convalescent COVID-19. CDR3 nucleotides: TGTGCCAGCAGCTTAGGAAGGACTAGCGGGGGGGAGACCCAGTACTTC. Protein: CASSLGRTSGGETQYF.